This TCR beta chain was sequenced during a study of beta chain features in type 1 diabetes. On the study more broadly: The patient and healthy donor groups were comparable for age, gender and cell yields.

Reverse transcription of all isolated RNA meant that expressed TCRB transcripts were sequenced. Profiling relied on immunoSEQ multiplex PCR, and the TCRdb table lists in-frame clones only, not all of them. The profile covers approximately 260,000 clones, with about 24% appearing a single time and 0.012% taken by the ten largest. Regarding the study as a whole: When Type 1 diabetes patients were examined, their TCRB CDR3s proved moderately but significantly shorter in all four CD4+ subsets.

As for this clone: Its antigen is unknown.

V was cut by 5 bases and J by 8 bases, with 16 bases left in between. Germline V lookup: CDR1 KGHSH, CDR2 LQKENI. The CDR3 is made up of 14 amino acids. Sort purity for all populations was recorded as exceeding 98%. The sequence came from a woman younger than 45 with type 1 diabetes. The sequenced sample consisted of naive CD4+ T cells from blood. The gene calls are TRBV18 and TRBJ2-1; weak D call: TRBD2 (5 bases). In nucleotides, the CDR3 is TGTGCCAGCTCATCGCGCACGGGGTTGGATGAGCAGTTCTTC. Its protein is CASSSRTGLDEQFF.